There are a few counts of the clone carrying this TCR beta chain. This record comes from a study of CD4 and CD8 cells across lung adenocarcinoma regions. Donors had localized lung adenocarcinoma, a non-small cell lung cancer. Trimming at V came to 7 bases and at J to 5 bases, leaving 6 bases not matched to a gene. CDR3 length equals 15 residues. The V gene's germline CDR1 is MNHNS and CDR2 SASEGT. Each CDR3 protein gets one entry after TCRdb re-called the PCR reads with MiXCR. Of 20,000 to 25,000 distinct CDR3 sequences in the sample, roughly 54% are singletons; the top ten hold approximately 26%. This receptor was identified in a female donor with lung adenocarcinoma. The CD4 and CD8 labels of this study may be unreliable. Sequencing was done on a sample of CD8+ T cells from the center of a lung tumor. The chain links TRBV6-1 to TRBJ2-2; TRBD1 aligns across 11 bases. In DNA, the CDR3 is TGTGCCAGCAACGGACAGGGGGCAGGGACCGGGGAGCTGTTTTTT. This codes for CASNGQGAGTGELFF.